This T cell receptor (beta chain) was recovered during a study of blood T cell repertoires in COVID-19. Across the whole study: Samples representing acute and convalescent COVID-19 were sourced from the United States, Italy and Spain. From T cells, B-cell-depleted T cells, or PBMCs came the material, which was cDNA or gDNA.

The authors' processing: Estimation of nucleated cell counts was performed using reference gene primer amplification. Assay used: immunoSEQ multiplex PCR; TCRdb lists only in-frame clones, some missing. That table gives V, J and clone size, and the DNA gave D and trimming. The data show around 110,000 clones, around nine tenths seen once. CDR1 SGHKS and CDR2 YYEKEE come from the germline V gene (reference sequence). Trimming removed 0 bases from V and 5 bases from J; junction bases left unmatched: 9. The CDR3 is 16 amino acids. This receptor was identified in a woman aged 30 to 39 with acute or convalescent COVID-19. Input material: peripheral blood. The chain carries TRBV5-5 and TRBJ1-1, with 8 positions matching TRBD1. CDR3 sequence: CASSLGAQGAGTEAFF. CDR3 sequence (DNA): TGTGCCAGCAGCTTGGGGGCGCAGGGGGCGGGGACTGAAGCTTTCTTT.